The clone carrying this T cell receptor (beta chain) was seen just once. These data originate in a study of hypomethylating agent response in myelodysplastic syndrome. TCRdb keeps only in-frame clones here, not all; method: immunoSEQ multiplex PCR. The top ten clones hold about 4% of a sample with approximately 9,300 clones, under 85% of them seen once. The CDR3 is 13 amino acids. Germline values: CDR1 MRHNA, CDR2 SNTAGT. Trimming stripped 4 bases from V and 1 base from J, with 7 bases between. This receptor was taken from a human donor with myelodysplastic syndrome. V gene TRBV6-4 combines with J gene TRBJ1-1; no definite D call. The sample was bone marrow, taken before or after starting hypomethylating agent treatment for myelodysplastic syndrome (not recorded which). The CDR3 nucleotides read TGTGCCAGCAGTGTTCAGCCGAACACTGAAGCTTTCTTT. This codes for CASSVQPNTEAFF.